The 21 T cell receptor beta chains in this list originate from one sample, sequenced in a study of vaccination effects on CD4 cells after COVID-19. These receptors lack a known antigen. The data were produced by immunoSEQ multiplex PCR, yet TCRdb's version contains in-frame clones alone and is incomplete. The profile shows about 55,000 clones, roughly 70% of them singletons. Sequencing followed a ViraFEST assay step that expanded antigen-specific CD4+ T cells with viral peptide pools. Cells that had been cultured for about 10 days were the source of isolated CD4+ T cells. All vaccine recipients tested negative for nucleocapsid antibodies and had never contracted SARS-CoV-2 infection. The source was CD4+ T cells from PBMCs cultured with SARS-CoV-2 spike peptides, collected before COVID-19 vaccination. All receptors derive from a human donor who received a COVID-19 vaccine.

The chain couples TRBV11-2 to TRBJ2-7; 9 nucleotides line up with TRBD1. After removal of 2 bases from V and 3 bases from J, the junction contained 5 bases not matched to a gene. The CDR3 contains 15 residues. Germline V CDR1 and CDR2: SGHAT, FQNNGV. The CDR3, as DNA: TGTGCCAGCAGCTTAAGACAGGGGGATTTCTACGAGCAGTACTTC. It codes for CASSLRQGDFYEQYF.

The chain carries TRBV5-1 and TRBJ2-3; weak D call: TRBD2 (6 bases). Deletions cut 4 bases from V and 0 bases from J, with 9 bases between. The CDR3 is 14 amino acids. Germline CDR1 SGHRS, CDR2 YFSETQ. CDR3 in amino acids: CASSGGESTDTQYF. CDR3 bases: TGCGCCAGCAGCGGAGGGGAGAGCACAGATACGCAGTATTTT.

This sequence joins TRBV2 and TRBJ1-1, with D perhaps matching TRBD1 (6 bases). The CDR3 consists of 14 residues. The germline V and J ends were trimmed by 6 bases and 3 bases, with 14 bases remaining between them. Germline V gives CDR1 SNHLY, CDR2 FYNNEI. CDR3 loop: CASSRQTGDTEAFF. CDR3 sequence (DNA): TGTGCCAGCAGCCGACAGACAGGAGACACTGAAGCTTTCTTT.

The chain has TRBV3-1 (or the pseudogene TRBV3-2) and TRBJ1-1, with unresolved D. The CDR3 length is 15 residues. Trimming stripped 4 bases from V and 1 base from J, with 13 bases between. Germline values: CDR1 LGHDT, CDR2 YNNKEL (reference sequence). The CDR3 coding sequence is TGTGCCAGCAGCCCCAGTGACGGTCAGAACACTGAAGCTTTCTTT. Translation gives CASSPSDGQNTEAFF.

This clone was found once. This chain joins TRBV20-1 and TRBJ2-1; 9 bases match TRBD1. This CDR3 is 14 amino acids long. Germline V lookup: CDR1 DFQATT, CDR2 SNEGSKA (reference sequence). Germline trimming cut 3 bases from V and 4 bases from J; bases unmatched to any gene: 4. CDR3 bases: TGCAGTGCTAGTGGGACAGGGAGATACAATGAGCAGTTCTTC. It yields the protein CSASGTGRYNEQFF.

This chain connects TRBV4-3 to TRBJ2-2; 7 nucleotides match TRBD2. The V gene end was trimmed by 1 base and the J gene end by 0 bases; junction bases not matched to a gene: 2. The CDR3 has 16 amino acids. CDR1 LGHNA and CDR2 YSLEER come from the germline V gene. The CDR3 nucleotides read TGCGCCAGCAGCCAAGTTCGGGGGGCGAACACCGGGGAGCTGTTTTTT. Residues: CASSQVRGANTGELFF.

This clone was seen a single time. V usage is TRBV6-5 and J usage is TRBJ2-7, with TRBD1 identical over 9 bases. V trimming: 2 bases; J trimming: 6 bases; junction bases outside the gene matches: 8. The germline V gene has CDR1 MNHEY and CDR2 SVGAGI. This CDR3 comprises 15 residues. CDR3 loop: CASSYTGQGRGEQYF. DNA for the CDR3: TGTGCCAGCAGTTACACCGGACAGGGGAGAGGCGAGCAGTACTTC.

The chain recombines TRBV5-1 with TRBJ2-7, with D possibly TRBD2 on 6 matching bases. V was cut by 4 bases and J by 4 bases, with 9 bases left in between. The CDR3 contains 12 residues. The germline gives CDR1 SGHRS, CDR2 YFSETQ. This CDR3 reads CASSQGGYEQYF. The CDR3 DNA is TGCGCCAGCAGCCAGGGAGGATACGAGCAGTACTTC. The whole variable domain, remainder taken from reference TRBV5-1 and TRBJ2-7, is KAGVTQTPRYLIKTRGQQVTLSCSPISGHRSVSWYQQTPGQGLQFLFEYFSETQRNKGNFPGRFSGRQFSNSRSEMNVSTLELGDSALYLCASSQGGYEQYFGPGTRLTVT.

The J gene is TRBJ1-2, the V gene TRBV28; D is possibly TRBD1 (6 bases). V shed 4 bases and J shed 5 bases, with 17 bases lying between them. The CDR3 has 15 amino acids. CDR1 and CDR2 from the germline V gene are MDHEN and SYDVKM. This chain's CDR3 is CASSSGVWVRYGYTF. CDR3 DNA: TGTGCCAGCAGTTCAGGGGTATGGGTTAGATATGGCTACACCTTC.

The CDR3 nucleotides are TGTGCCATCAGTGAACGGGGTGTTATGAACACTGAAGCTTTCTTT. It encodes CAISERGVMNTEAFF. The rearrangement uses TRBV10-3 and TRBJ1-1; D not resolved. CDR1 ENHRY and CDR2 SYGVKD come from the germline V gene. CDR3 length: 15 residues. Trimming took 3 bases from V and 0 from J, leaving 11 bases between them.

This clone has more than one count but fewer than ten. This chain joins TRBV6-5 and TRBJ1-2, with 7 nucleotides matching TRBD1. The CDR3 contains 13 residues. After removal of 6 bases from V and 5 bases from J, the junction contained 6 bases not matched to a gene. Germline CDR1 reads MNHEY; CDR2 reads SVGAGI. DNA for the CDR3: TGTGCCAGCAGCGCGGACAGGAATTATGGCTACACCTTC. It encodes CASSADRNYGYTF.

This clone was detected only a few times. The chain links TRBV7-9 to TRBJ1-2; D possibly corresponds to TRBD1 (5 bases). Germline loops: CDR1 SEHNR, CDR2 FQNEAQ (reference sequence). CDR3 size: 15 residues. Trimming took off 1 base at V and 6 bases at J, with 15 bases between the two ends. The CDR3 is CASSLDTGRANGYTF. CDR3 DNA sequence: TGTGCCAGCAGCTTAGATACGGGGCGGGCCAATGGCTACACCTTC. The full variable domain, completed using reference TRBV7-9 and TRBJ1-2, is DTGVSQNPRHKITKRGQNVTFRCDPISEHNRLYWYRQTLGQGPEFLTYFQNEAQLEKSRLLSDRFSAERPKGSFSTLEIQRTEQGDSAMYLCASSLDTGRANGYTFGSGTRLTVV.

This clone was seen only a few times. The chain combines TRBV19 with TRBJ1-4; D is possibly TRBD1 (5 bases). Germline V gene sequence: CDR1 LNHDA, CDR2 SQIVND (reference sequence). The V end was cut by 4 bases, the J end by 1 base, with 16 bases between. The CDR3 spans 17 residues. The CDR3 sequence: CASSTFPGLETNEKLFF. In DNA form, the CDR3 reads TGTGCCAGTAGTACGTTCCCGGGACTCGAAACTAATGAAAAACTGTTTTTT.

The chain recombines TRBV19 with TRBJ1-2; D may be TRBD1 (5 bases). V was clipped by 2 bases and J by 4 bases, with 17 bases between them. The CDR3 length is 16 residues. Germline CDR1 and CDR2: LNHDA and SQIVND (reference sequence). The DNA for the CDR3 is TGTGCCAGTAGTATATCCCCGGGGGGTGTAAGCTATGGCTACACCTTC. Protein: CASSISPGGVSYGYTF.

For the CDR3, the DNA is TGTGCCAGTAGAATCACAGGGGTTTCCTACAATGAGCAGTTCTTC. Amino acid sequence: CASRITGVSYNEQFF. The V call is TRBV19, the J call TRBJ2-1; the match to TRBD1 covers 7 bases. The V gene's germline CDR1 is LNHDA and CDR2 SQIVND (reference sequence). The CDR3 is 15 residues long. V trimming: 6 bases; J trimming: 1 base; junction bases outside the gene matches: 6.

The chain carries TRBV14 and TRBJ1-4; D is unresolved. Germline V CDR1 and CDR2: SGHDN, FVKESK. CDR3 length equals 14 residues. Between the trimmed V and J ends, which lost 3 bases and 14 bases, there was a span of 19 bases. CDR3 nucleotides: TGTGCCAGCAGCCAGACAATGGGGAGACAAGGCCTGTTTTTT. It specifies CASSQTMGRQGLFF.

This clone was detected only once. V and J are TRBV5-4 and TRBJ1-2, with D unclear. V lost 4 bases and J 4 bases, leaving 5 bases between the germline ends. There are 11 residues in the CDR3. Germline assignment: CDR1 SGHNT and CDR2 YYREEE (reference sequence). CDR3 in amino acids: CASSPGYGYTF. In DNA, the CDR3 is TGTGCCAGCAGCCCTGGCTATGGCTACACCTTC.

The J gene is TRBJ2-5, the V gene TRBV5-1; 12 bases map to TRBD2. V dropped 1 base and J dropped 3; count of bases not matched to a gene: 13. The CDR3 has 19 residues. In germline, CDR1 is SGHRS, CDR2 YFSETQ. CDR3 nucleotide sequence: TGCGCCAGCAGCTTGCGCCCCCTGACTAGCGGGGGAGGGGAAGAGACCCAGTACTTC. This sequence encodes CASSLRPLTSGGGEETQYF.

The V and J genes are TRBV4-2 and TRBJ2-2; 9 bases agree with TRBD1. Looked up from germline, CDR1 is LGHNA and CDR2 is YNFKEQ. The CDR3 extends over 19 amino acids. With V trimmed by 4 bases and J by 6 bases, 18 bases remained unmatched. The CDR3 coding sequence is TGTGCCAGCAGCCGGCTGGGGACCCGGGACAGGGTATATCCCGGGGAGCTGTTTTTT. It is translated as CASSRLGTRDRVYPGELFF.

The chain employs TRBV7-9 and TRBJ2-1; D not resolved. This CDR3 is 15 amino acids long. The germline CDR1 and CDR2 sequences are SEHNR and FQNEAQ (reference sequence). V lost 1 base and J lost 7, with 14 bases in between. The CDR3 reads CASSLGINLLNEQFF. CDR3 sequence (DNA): TGTGCCAGCAGCTTAGGAATCAACCTACTAAATGAGCAGTTCTTC.

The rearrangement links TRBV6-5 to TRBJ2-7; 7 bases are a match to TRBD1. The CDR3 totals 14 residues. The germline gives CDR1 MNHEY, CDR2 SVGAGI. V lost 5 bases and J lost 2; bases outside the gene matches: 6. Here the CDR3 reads CASSPRQGPYEQYF. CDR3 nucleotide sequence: TGTGCCAGCAGTCCTCGACAGGGTCCCTACGAGCAGTACTTC.